A single TCR beta chain is shown here with its context. Its antigen is unknown. The V and J ends lost 1 base and 6 bases respectively, with 12 bases between them. Per the germline V gene, CDR1 is KGHSH and CDR2 is LQKENI. The CDR3 sequence is 15 residues long. The source of the sample is a study of T cell responses to AZD1222 COVID-19 vaccine. The study, taken as a whole, reports: Donors, mostly white British, included more females; clonal diversity was possibly underestimated. The study identified only five to seven AZD1222 recipients as seropositive at baseline.

The repertoire was sequenced with immunoSEQ multiplex PCR; TCRdb's copy has only in-frame clones and lacks some. The sample lists roughly 120,000 clones, almost 90% occurring once. The TCR was taken from an adult in good health. The specimen was peripheral blood, collected on day 0 of AZD1222 vaccination. This chain links TRBV18 with TRBJ1-4, with D possibly matching TRBD1 (5 bases). As DNA, the CDR3 is TGTGCCAGCTCACCACGTTCAGGGTCGGATGAAAAACTGTTTTTT. It codes for CASSPRSGSDEKLFF.